The sequence of this TCR beta chain was determined in a study of T cells in localized non-small cell lung cancer. Study-wide findings and caveats: Exceeding tumor, uninvolved adjacent lung had the highest T cell clonality. A median of approximately 50 of the top 100 tumor clones appeared in adjacent lung, which was paired and uninvolved. Increased T cell density in blood showed an association with longer overall survival.

The table came from immunoSEQ multiplex PCR; TCRdb's copy has only in-frame clones and leaves some out. The sample gives about 24,000 clones, about 80% of which show up once; more than 4.5% is in the top ten. This clone has just one count. Its antigen is as yet unknown. Germline CDR1 SGDLS, CDR2 YYNGEE. V was shortened by 3 bases and J by 3 bases, with 14 bases between the two germline ends. The CDR3 covers 15 residues. The TCR was taken from a man aged 40-75 years with stage II lung adenocarcinoma. Here the sequenced sample was PBMCs, taken before any cancer treatment. The chain couples TRBV9 to TRBJ2-3; TRBD2 might be the D (6 bases). CDR3 bases: TGTGCCAGCAGCGCGGACCGTCGGGGGACAGATACGCAGTATTTT. This codes for CASSADRRGTDTQYF.